This T cell receptor (beta chain) was sequenced for a study of neurological immune-mediated disorders. Findings and caveats of the study: HTLV-1-associated myelopathy had the most TCR clonal expansion, and multiple sclerosis had the least, less than healthy controls. Subjects shared no identical expanded-clone CDR3 amino acid sequences, suggesting private TCR-beta repertoires in all groups.

Indicated time point: longitudinal time-point 3. The group of healthy controls was made up of people who were blood bank volunteers in Maryland, USA. J lost 4 bases, V lost 6 bases, and 5 bases had no gene match. The V gene's germline CDR1 is DFQATT and CDR2 SNEGSKA (reference sequence). The CDR3 is 13 amino acids. TCRdb re-analysed the 5' RACE reads in MiXCR, keeping a single row per CDR3 protein. The table lists about 49,000 distinct CDR3 sequences, roughly 8.8% of them singletons, with under 2.5% in the top ten. This clonotype was detected a few times. As yet, its antigen is unknown. The chain has TRBV20-1 and TRBJ2-5, with TRBD1 matching 10 bases. This clonotype originated in a woman between 40 and 50 years old in good health. Input material: PBMCs. In nucleotides, the CDR3 is TGCAGTGCCAGGGGGACAGGGGCAGAGACCCAGTACTTC. Translation: CSARGTGAETQYF.